A single T cell receptor beta chain is shown here with its context. Its antigen is still unknown. These data belong to a study of vaccination effects on CD4 cells after COVID-19. Overall study findings and caveats: Convalescent patients were few in the study, and early post-infection timepoints were absent.

Between the trimmed V and J ends, which lost 4 bases and 5 bases, there was a span of 13 bases. CDR3 length: 14 amino acids. Germline loops: CDR1 SGHRS, CDR2 YFSETQ. Profiling relied on immunoSEQ multiplex PCR, and the TCRdb table lists in-frame clones only, not all of them. This sample has approximately 65,000 clones; roughly 81% occur once, and the top ten carry approximately 1.5%. Sequencing followed a ViraFEST assay step that expanded antigen-specific CD4+ T cells with viral peptide pools. The authors isolated CD4+ T cells after less than eleven days of culture. Participants completed two doses of the BNT162b2 or mRNA-1273 vaccine. Neither prior SARS-CoV-2 infection nor positive nucleocapsid antibodies were present in the vaccine recipients.

The chain has TRBV5-1 and TRBJ1-5; D unclear. The input for sequencing was CD4+ T cells from PBMCs cultured with HCoV-229E spike peptides, taken after COVID-19 vaccination. The source of this sequence is a human donor who received a COVID-19 vaccine. CDR3 sequence reads: CASSPRGFDQPQHF. CDR3 DNA sequence: TGCGCCAGCAGCCCTCGCGGGTTCGATCAGCCCCAGCATTTT.